This T cell receptor beta chain was captured in a study of blood T cell repertoires in COVID-19. Across the whole study: Sources were T cells, B-cell-depleted T cells, or PBMCs; the material itself was cDNA or gDNA.

Original handling: How many nucleated cells were present was estimated from reference gene primer amplification. Measured with immunoSEQ multiplex PCR; TCRdb has only the in-frame clones, and not every one. The DNA gave D and trimming, while V, J and clone size come from that table. The data contain roughly 84,000 clones, approximately 75% of them singletons. The source of this sequence is a woman between 50 and 59 years old with acute or convalescent COVID-19. The sample comprised peripheral blood.

The CDR3 sequence: CASSEFAGGTGIYNEQFF. In DNA, the CDR3 is TGTGCCAGCAGTGAATTCGCGGGGGGTACGGGGATCTACAATGAGCAGTTCTTC. The chain joins TRBV6-1 to TRBJ2-1; 8 bases are shared with TRBD2. The CDR3 runs to 18 residues. The V gene end was trimmed by 2 bases and the J gene end by 3 bases; junction bases not matched to a gene: 12. Germline-derived CDR1 and CDR2 are MNHNS and SASEGT.